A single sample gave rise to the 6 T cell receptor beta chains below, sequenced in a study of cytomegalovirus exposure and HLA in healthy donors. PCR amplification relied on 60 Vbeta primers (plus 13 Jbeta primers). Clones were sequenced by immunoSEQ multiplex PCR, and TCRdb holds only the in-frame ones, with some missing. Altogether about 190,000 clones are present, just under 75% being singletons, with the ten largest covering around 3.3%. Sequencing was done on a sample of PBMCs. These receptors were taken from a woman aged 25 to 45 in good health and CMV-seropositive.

The CDR3 is CASSALPYEQYF. The CDR3 region has the DNA TGTGCCAGCAGCGCACTGCCGTACGAGCAGTACTTC. The J gene is TRBJ2-7, the V gene TRBV7-9; D remains unclear. This CDR3 has 12 residues. CDR1 and CDR2 (germline): SEHNR, FQNEAQ (reference sequence). V gave up 5 bases and J gave up 4 bases, with 9 bases separating them.

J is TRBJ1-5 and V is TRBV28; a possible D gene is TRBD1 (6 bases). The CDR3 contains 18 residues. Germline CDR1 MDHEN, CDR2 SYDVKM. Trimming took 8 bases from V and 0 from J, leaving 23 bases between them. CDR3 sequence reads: CASSYQLAGVYSNQPQHF. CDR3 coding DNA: TGTGCCAGCTCTTACCAACTCGCAGGGGTCTATAGCAATCAGCCCCAGCATTTT.

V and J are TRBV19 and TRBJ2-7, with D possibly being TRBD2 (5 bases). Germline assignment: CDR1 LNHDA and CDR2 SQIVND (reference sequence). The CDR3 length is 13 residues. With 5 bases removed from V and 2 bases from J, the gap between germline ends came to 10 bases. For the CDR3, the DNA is TGTGCCAGTAGTCCAGCGGCTACCTACGAGCAGTACTTC. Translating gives CASSPAATYEQYF.

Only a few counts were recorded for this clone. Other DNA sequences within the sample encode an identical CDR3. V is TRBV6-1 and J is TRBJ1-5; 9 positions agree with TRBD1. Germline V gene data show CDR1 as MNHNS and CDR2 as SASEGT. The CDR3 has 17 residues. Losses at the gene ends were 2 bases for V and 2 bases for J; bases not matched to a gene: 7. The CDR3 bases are TGTGCCAGCAGTGAACCGAACAGGGGGCAACGCAATCAGCCCCAGCATTTT. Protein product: CASSEPNRGQRNQPQHF.

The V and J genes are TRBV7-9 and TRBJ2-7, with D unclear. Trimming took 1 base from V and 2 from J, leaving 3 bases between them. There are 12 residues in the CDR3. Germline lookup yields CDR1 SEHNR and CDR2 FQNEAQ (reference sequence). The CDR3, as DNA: TGTGCCAGCAGCTTAGATACCTACGAGCAGTACTTC. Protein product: CASSLDTYEQYF.

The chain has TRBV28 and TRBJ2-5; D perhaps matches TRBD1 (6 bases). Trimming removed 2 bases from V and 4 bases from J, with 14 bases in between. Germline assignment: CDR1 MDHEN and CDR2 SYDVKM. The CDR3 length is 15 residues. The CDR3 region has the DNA TGTGCCAGCAGTTTACTCAGAACAGGGACAGAGACCCAGTACTTC. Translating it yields CASSLLRTGTETQYF.